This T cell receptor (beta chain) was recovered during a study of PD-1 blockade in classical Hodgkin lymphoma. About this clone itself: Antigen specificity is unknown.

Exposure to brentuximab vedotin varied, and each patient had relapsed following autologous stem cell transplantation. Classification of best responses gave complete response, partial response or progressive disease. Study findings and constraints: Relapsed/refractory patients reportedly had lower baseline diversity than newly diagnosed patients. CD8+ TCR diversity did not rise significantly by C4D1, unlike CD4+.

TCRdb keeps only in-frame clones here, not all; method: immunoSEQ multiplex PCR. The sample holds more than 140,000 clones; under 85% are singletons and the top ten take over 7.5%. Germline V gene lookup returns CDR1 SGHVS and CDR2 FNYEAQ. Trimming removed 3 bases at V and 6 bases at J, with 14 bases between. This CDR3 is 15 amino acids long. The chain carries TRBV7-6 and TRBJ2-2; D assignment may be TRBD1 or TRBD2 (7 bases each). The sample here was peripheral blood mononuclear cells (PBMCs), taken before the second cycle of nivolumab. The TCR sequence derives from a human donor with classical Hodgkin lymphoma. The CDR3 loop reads CASSLGGTVAGELFF. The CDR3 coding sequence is TGTGCCAGCAGCTTGGGGGGGACAGTTGCCGGGGAGCTGTTTTTT.